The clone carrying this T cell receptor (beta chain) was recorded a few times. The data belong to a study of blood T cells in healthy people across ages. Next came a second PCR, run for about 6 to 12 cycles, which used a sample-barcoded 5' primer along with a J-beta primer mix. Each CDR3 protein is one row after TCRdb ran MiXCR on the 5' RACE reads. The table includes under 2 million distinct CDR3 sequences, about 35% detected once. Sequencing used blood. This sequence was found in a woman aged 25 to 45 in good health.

CDR3 in DNA: TGTGCCAGCAGCTCGTTACGCCGGGGAGTACAGGAGACCCAGTACTTC. Translated, it gives CASSSLRRGVQETQYF. V usage is TRBV11-2 and J usage is TRBJ2-5, with D perhaps matching TRBD2 (5 bases). In germline, CDR1 is SGHAT, CDR2 FQNNGV. The CDR3 totals 16 residues. Trimming removed 4 bases from V and 5 bases from J, with 20 bases in between. The entire variable domain, with the rest obtained from reference TRBV11-2 and TRBJ2-5, is as follows: EAGVAQSPRYKIIEKRQSVAFWCNPISGHATLYWYQQILGQGPKLLIQFQNNGVVDDSQLPKDRFSAERLKGVDSTLKIQPAKLEDSAVYLCASSSLRRGVQETQYFGPGTRLLVL.